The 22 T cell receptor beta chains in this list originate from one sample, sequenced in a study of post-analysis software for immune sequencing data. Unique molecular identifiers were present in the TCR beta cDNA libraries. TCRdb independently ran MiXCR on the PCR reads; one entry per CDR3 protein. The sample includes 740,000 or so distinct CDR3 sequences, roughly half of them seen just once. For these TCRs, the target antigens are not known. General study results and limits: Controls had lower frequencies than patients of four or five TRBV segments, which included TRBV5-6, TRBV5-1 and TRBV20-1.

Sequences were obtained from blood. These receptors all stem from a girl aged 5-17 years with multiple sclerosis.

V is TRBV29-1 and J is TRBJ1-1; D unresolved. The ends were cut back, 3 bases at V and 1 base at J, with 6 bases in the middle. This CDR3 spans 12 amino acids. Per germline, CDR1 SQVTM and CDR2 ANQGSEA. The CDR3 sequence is CSVDTGNTEAFF. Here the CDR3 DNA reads TGCAGCGTTGATACGGGGAACACTGAAGCTTTCTTT.

CDR3 sequence: CASSEPGVLFGTYNEQFF. As DNA, the CDR3 is TGTGCCAGCAGTGAACCGGGAGTTTTGTTTGGGACCTACAATGAGCAGTTCTTC. This sequence joins TRBV25-1 and TRBJ2-1; D may be TRBD2 (6 bases). The CDR3 sequence is 18 residues long. Trimming removed 2 bases from V and 2 bases from J, with 19 bases in between. Germline CDR1 is MGHDK and CDR2 is SYGVNS.

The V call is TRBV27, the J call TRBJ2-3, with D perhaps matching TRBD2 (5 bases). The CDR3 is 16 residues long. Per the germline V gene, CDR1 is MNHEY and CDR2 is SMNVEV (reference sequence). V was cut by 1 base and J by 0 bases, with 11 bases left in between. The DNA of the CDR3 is TGTGCCAGCAGTTTATTAGGGAGATCTAGCACAGATACGCAGTATTTT. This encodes CASSLLGRSSTDTQYF.

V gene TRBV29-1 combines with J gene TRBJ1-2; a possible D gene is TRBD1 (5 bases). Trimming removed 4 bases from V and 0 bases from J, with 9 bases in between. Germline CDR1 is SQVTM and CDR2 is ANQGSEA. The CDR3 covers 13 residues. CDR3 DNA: TGCAGCGTTGTGGGGGGGTCTAACTATGGCTACACCTTC. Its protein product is CSVVGGSNYGYTF.

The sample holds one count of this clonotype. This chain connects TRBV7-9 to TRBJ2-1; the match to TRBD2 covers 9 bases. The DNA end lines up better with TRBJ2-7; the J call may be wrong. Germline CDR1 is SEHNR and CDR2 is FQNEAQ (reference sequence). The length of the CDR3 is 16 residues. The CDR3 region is CASSLSFGREGHEQYF. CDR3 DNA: TGTGCCAGCAGCTTATCTTTCGGGCGGGAGGGCCACGAGCAGTACTTC.

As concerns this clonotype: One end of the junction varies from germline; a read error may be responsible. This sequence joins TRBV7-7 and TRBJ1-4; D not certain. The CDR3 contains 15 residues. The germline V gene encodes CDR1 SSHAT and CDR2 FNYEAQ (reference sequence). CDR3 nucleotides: TGTGCTAGCAGTTCCACCGGCAGCCAAGGGGAAAAACTGTTTTTT. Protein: CASSSTGSQGEKLFF.

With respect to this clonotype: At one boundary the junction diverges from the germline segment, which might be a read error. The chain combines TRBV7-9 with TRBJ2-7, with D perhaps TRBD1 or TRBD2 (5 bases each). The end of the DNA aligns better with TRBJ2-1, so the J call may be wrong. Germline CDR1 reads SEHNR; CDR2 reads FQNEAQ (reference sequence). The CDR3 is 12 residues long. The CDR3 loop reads CASNLPGPEQFF. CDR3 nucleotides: TGTGCCAGCAACTTACCGGGACCAGAGCAGTTCTTC.

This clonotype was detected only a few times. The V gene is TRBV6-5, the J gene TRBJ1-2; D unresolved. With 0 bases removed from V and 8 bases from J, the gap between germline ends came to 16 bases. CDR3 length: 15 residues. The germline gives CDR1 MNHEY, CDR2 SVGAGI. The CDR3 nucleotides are TGTGCCAGCAGTTACTCGAGAGACGGCGAGCCAGGCTACACCTTC. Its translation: CASSYSRDGEPGYTF.

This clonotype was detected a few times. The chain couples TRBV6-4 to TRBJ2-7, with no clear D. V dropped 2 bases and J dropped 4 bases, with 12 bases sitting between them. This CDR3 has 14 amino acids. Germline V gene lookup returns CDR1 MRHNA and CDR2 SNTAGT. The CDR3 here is CASSDPSGRYEQYF. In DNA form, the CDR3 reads TGTGCCAGCAGTGACCCCTCGGGCAGGTACGAGCAGTACTTC.

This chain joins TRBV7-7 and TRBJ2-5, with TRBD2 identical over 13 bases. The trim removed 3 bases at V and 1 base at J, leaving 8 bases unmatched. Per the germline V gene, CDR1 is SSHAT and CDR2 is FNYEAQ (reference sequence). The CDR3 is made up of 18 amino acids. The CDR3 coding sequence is TGTGCCAGCAGCTTGGGACTAGCGGGGTCCACAAGCCAAGAGACCCAGTACTTC. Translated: CASSLGLAGSTSQETQYF.

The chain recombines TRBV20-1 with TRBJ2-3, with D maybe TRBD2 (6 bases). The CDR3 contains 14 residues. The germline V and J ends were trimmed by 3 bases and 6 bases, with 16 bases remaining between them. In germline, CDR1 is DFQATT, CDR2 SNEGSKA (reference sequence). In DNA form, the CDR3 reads TGCAGTGCTAGTTACTCTAGGAGGGCGGATACGCAGTATTTT. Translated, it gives CSASYSRRADTQYF.

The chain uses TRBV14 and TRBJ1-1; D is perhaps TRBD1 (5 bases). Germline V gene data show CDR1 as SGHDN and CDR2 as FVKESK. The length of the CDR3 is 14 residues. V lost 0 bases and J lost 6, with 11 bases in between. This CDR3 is CASSQDRRQSEAFF. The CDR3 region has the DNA TGTGCCAGCAGCCAAGACCGAAGACAGTCTGAAGCTTTCTTT.

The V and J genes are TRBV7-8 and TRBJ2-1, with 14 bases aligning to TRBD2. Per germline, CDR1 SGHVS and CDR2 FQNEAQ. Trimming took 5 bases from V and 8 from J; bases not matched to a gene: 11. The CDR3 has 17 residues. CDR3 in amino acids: CASSTQTSGRGRDEQFF. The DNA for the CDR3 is TGTGCCAGCAGCACTCAGACTAGCGGGAGGGGAAGGGATGAGCAGTTCTTC.

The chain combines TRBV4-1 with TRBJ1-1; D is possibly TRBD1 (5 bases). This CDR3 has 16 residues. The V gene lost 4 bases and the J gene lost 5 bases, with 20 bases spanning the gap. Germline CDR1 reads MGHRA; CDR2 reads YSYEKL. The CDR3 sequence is CASSRKEVGEGTEAFF. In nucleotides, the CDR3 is TGCGCCAGCAGCCGCAAAGAGGTTGGCGAGGGGACTGAAGCTTTCTTT.

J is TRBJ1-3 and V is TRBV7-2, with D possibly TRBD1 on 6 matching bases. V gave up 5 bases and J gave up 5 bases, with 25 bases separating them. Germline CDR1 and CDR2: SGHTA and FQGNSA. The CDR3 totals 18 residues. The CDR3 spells CASSPWAGVIAPRNTIYF. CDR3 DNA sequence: TGTGCCAGCAGCCCTTGGGCAGGGGTAATCGCCCCTAGAAACACCATATATTTT.

CDR3 region: CASSEHTAEETQYF. CDR3 DNA sequence: TGTGCCAGCAGTGAACATACAGCAGAAGAGACCCAGTACTTC. The chain is built from TRBV25-1 and TRBJ2-5; no definite D call. The CDR3 is made up of 14 amino acids. The germline V and J ends were trimmed by 2 bases and 3 bases, with 10 bases remaining between them. Germline V gene sequence: CDR1 MGHDK, CDR2 SYGVNS.

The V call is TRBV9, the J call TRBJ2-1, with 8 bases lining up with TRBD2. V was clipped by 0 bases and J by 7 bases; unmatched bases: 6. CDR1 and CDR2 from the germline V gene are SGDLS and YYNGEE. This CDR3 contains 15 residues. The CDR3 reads CASSVDGTSGNEQFF. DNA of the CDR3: TGTGCCAGCAGCGTAGACGGGACTAGTGGGAATGAGCAGTTCTTC.

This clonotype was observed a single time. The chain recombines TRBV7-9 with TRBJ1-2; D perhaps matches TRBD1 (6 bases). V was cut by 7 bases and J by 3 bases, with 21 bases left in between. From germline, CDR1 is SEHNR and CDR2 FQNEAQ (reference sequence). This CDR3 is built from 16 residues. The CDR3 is CASIRSGGAEDYGYTF. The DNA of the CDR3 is TGTGCCAGCATCCGTTCCGGGGGGGCAGAAGACTATGGCTACACCTTC.

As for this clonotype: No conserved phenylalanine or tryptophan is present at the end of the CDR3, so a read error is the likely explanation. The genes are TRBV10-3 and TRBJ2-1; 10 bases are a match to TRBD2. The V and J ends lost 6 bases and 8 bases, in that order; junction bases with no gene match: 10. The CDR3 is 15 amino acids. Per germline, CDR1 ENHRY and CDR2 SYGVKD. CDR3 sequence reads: CAIRVAGGLAYEQFL. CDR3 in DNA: TGTGCCATCAGAGTAGCGGGAGGTTTAGCCTATGAGCAGTTCCTC.

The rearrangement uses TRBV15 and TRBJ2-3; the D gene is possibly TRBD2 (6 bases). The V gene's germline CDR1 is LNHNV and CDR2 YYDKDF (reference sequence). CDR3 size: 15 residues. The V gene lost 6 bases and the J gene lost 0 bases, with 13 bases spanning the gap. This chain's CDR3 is CATSTAGTSTDTQYF. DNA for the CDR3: TGTGCCACCAGTACGGCGGGAACTAGCACAGATACGCAGTATTTT.

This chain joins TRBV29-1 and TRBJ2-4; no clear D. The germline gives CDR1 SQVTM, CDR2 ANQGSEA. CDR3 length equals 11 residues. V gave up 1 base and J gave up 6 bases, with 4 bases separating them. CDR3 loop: CSVEVANIQYF. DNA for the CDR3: TGCAGCGTTGAAGTCGCAAACATTCAGTACTTC.

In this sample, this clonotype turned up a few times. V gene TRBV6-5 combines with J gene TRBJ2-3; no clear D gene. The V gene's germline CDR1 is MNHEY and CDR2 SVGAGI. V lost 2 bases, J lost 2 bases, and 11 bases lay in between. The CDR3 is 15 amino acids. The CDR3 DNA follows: TGTGCCAGCAGTTACCAGCCGGAATACACAGATACGCAGTATTTT. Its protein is CASSYQPEYTDTQYF.